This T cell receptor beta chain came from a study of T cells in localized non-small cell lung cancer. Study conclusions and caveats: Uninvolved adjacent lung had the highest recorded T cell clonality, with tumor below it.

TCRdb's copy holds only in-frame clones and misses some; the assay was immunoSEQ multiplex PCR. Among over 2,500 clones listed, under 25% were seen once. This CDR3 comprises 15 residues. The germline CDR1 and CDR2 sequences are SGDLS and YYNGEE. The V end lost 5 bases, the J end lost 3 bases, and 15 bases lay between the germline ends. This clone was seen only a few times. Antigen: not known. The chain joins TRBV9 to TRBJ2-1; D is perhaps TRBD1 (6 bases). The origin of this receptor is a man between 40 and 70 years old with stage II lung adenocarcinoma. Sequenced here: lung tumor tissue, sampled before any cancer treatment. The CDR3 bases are TGTGCCAGCAGTCCCATGCAGGACAGCTACAATGAGCAGTTCTTC. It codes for CASSPMQDSYNEQFF.